Listed below are T cell receptor beta chains from one sample, sequenced in a study of Tregs in tolerant kidney transplant recipients. TCRdb keeps only in-frame clones here, not all; method: immunoSEQ multiplex PCR. The data contain 75,000 to 80,000 clones, about 91% of them seen just once; the ten biggest clones take up roughly 0.35%. The input for sequencing was Tregs from blood, taken before the transplant. These receptors all stem from a human donor who received a combined kidney and bone marrow transplant. The CDR3 runs from the conserved cysteine through the conserved F or W. Fields, in order: V gene, J gene, CDR3 protein.

TRBV7-2	.	CASSPGYEQYF
TRBV7-9	TRBJ1-1	CASSSRAPVTEAFF
TRBV28	TRBJ1-5	CASLLGGGSQPQHF
TRBV29-1	TRBJ1-2	CSVDILGGYTF
TRBV11-2	TRBJ2-2	CASQKTGTGELFF
TRBV4-2	TRBJ2-5	CASKGGRAGGQETQYF
TRBV27	TRBJ2-7	CASKRTGADVYEQYF
TRBV2	TRBJ2-5	CASSGGDGTQYF
TRBV30	TRBJ2-1	CAWSRKGSGGYNEQFF
TRBV4-1	TRBJ2-7	CASSQGDRSYEQYF
TRBV27	TRBJ1-1	CASSPRQLTEAFF
TRBV11-2	TRBJ2-7	CASSFGTGDYEQYF
TRBV15	TRBJ2-1	CATSKAGTAHEQFF
TRBV5-1	.	CASSEGSGTGVYEQYF
TRBV2	TRBJ2-7	CASSLRLAGYEQYF
TRBV28	TRBJ1-6	CASSPRDRQTPYNSPLHF
TRBV11-2	TRBJ2-2	CASSLGTGITGELFF
TRBV12-2	TRBJ2-1	CASRSDSTSGSIYEQFF
TRBV7-7	TRBJ1-3	CASSPPGGFHTIYF
TRBV28	TRBJ2-7	CATNWVTGRREQYF
TRBV5-1	TRBJ1-4	CASSFQGSGEKLFF
TRBV2	TRBJ2-1	CASSGLAGSSYNEQFF
TRBV5-1	TRBJ1-2	CASSLATANYGYTF
TRBV4-2	TRBJ2-1	CASSPGSVTRGRSYNEQFF
TRBV19	TRBJ2-7	CASSRPPLAGVWYEQYF
TRBV28	TRBJ1-1	CASTILTEAFF
TRBV28	TRBJ2-1	CASSLSRQEPSYNEQFF
TRBV28	TRBJ2-2	CASTRMGELFF
TRBV27	TRBJ1-1	CASSLTRMNTEAFF
TRBV5-1	TRBJ1-1	CASSLVGINTEAFF
TRBV11-2	TRBJ2-7	CASSPGTGRYEQYF
TRBV25-1	TRBJ1-4	CASRVTGMGPSTNEKLFF
TRBV5-1	TRBJ2-7	CASRTSGSEHEQYF
TRBV11-2	TRBJ1-2	CASSLSTGDNGYTF
TRBV11-1	TRBJ2-5	CASSYSGSETQYF
TRBV7-9	TRBJ2-2	CASSPRGNGELFF
TRBV30	TRBJ1-4	CAWRLLEKLFF
TRBV2	TRBJ2-1	CASTYTSGRADEQFF
TRBV29-1	TRBJ2-1	CSVVKGYSEQFF
TRBV28	TRBJ1-1	CASSSPQGWNTEAFF
TRBV11-3	TRBJ1-1	CASSLGTGNTEAFF
TRBV4-2	TRBJ2-5	CASSQDRRSGAFQETQYF
TRBV13	TRBJ1-1	CASSLGGGTEAFF
TRBV7-6	TRBJ2-7	CASSSGLAGGRYEQYF
TRBV11-2	TRBJ2-3	CASKGLTTDTQYF
TRBV6-8	TRBJ1-2	CASSFPPGRGGYTF
TRBV27	TRBJ1-2	CASTQSAQGFSDYGYTF
TRBV28	TRBJ1-3	CASSLRGVLGFSGNTIYF
TRBV7-3	TRBJ2-2	CASSLIPPAAVNTGELFF
TRBV29-1	TRBJ1-5	CSVGGGGNQPQHF
TRBV6-1	TRBJ1-2	CASRTISANYGYTF
TRBV6-4	TRBJ1-5	CASRPTDLPRSPQHF
TRBV25-1	TRBJ2-7	CASSDDRVHEQYF
TRBV5-1	TRBJ1-5	CASSLDGDSNQPQHF
TRBV6-5	TRBJ2-7	CASRPGTGGLDEQYF
TRBV9	TRBJ2-7	CASSVAGLAYEQYF
TRBV7-2	TRBJ1-4	CASSSYGEKLFF
TRBV18	TRBJ1-4	CASSQKPGILRGEKLFF
TRBV27	TRBJ2-7	CASSLSIRTSGNSYEQYF
TRBV18	TRBJ1-1	CASSPRVSPINTEAFF